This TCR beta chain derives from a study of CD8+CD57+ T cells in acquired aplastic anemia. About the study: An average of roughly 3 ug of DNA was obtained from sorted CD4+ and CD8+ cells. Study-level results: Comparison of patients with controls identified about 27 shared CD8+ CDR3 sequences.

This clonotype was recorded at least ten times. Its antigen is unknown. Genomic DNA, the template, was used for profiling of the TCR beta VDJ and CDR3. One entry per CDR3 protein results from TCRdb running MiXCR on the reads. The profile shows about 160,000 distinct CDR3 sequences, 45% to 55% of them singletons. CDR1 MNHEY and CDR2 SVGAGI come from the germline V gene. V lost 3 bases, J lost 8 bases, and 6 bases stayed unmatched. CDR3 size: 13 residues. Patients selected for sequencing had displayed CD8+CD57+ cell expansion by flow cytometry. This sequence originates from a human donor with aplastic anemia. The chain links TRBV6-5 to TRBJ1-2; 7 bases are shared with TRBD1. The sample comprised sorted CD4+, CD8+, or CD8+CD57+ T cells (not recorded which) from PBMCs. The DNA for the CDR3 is TGTGCCAGCAGTTATCAGGGGGGAGGAGGCTACACCTTC. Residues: CASSYQGGGGYTF.